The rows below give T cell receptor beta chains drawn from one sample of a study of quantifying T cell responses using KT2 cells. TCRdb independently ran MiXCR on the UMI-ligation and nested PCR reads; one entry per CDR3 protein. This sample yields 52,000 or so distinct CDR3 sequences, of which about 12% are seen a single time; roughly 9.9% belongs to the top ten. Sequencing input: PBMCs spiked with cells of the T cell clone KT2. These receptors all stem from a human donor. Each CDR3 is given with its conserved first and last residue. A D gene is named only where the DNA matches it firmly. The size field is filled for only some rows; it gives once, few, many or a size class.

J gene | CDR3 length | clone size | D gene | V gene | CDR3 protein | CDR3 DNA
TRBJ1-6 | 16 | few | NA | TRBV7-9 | CASSPDRSSYNSPLHF | TGTGCCAGCAGCCCCGACAGGAGCTCCTATAATTCACCCCTCCACTTT
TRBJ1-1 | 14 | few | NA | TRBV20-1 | CSASSPGNSAEAFF | TGCAGTGCTAGTAGTCCGGGGAATTCGGCTGAAGCTTTCTTT
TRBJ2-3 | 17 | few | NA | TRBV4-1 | CASSQERAGPGTDTQYF | TGCGCCAGCAGCCAAGAAAGGGCAGGACCGGGAACAGATACGCAGTATTTT
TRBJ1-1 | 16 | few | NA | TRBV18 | CASSPRVGAAFTEAFF | TGTGCCAGCTCACCCCGAGTAGGGGCCGCCTTCACTGAAGCTTTCTTT
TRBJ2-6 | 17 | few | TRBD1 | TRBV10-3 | CAIRSDRVPSGANVLTF | TGTGCCATCAGGTCAGACAGGGTCCCCTCTGGGGCCAACGTCCTGACTTTC
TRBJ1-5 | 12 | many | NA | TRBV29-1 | CSVDDGNQPQHF | TGCAGCGTGGACGACGGAAATCAGCCCCAGCATTTT
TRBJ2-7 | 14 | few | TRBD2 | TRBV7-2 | CASSPTSGYYEQYF | TGTGCCAGCAGCCCAACTAGCGGGTACTACGAGCAGTACTTC
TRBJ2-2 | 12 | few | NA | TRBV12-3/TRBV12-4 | CASSPHPGELFF | TGTGCCAGCAGTCCCCACCCCGGGGAGCTGTTTTTT
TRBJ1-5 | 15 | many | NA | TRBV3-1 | CASSQAVSGHQPQHF | TGTGCCAGCAGCCAAGCAGTATCAGGGCATCAGCCCCAGCATTTT
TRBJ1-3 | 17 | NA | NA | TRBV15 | CATSRDRGAFSGSTIYF | TGTGCCACCAGCAGAGATAGGGGCGCCTTCTCTGGAAGCACCATATATTTT
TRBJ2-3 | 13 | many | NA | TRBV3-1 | CASSQEGSDTQYF | TGTGCCAGCAGCCAAGAAGGGTCAGATACGCAGTATTTT
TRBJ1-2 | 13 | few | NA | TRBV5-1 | CASSLEGSDGYTF | TGCGCCAGCAGCTTGGAGGGGTCCGATGGCTACACCTTC
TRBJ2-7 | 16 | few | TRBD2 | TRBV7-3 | CASSVSSGSHSYEQYF | TGTGCCAGCAGCGTTTCTAGCGGGAGCCACTCCTACGAGCAGTACTTC
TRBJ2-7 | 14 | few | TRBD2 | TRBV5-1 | CASSLGLATYEQYF | TGCGCCAGCAGCTTGGGACTAGCGACTTACGAGCAGTACTTC
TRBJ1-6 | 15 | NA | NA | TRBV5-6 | CASSLDPAGTSPLHF | TGTGCCAGCAGCTTGGATCCAGCAGGCACGTCGCCCCTCCACTTT
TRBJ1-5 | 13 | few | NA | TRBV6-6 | CASNLVGNQPQHF | TGTGCCAGCAACCTGGTGGGTAATCAGCCCCAGCATTTT
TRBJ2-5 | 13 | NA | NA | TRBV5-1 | CASKRAPQETQYF | TGCGCCAGCAAGAGGGCCCCCCAAGAGACCCAGTACTTC